These T cell receptor beta chains were read from a single sample in a study of technical replicates of blood from a handful of donors. Assay: immunoSEQ multiplex PCR; the TCRdb copy retains only in-frame clones and omits some. The sample includes about 73,000 clones, roughly 93% of them seen just once. Sequencing input: T cells isolated from PBMCs. Receptors were obtained from a human donor in good health. Both conserved end residues are part of each CDR3. The D gene is left open where the match is weak. Size tells how often a clone was seen (once, few, many) or the class of an expanded clone, and some rows leave it out.

J gene,D gene,clone size,CDR3 length,V gene,CDR3 DNA,CDR3 protein
TRBJ1-5,.,.,13,TRBV6-1,TGTGCCAGCAGTGTAGAGGGAGACCAGCCCCAGCATTTT,CASSVEGDQPQHF
TRBJ2-7,.,.,15,TRBV9,TGTGCCAGCAGCCCCGCCGCGGTCGGACTATACGAGCAGTACTTC,CASSPAAVGLYEQYF
TRBJ1-5,.,few,15,TRBV5-1,TGCGCCAGCAGCTTGGGGGGTAGGGGTGAACAGCCCCAGCATTTT,CASSLGGRGEQPQHF
TRBJ1-2,.,.,13,TRBV7-9,TGTGCCAGCCGAGGACAGTCTAACTATGGCTACACCTTC,CASRGQSNYGYTF
TRBJ2-1,TRBD2,.,13,TRBV29-1,TGCAGCGTTGGGCGGGAGGGCATCAATGAGCAGTTCTTC,CSVGREGINEQFF
TRBJ2-5,TRBD2,.,14,TRBV28,TGTGCCAGTCATACTTTGGGAGGGGATGAGACCCAGTACTTC,CASHTLGGDETQYF
TRBJ2-7,TRBD1,.,13,TRBV28,TGTGCCAGCACCCTCGGGACAGGAGACGAGCAGTACTTC,CASTLGTGDEQYF
TRBJ2-7,.,.,13,TRBV28,TGTGCCAGCAGTTTATTGGGACAAAACGAGCAGTACTTC,CASSLLGQNEQYF
TRBJ1-3,TRBD1,.,13,TRBV5-4,TGTGCCAGCAGCTACAGGGGCGGAAACACCATATATTTT,CASSYRGGNTIYF
TRBJ2-7,TRBD2,.,15,TRBV6-6,TGTGCCAGCTCCTCCCCCGGGGGGGGTCGGTACGAGCAGTACTTC,CASSSPGGGRYEQYF
TRBJ2-1,TRBD1,.,15,TRBV2,TGTGCCAGCAGCGCTGGAACAGGGGGCTTGACTTTAGCGTTCTTC,CASSAGTGGLTLAFF
TRBJ1-5,.,.,14,TRBV18,TGTGCCAGTTCTCCGTCGGGTGCGTATCAGCCCCAGCATTTT,CASSPSGAYQPQHF
TRBJ1-4,.,.,15,TRBV11-3,TGTGCCAGCAGCCGGACTCTCCAACCCAATGAAAAACTGTTTTTT,CASSRTLQPNEKLFF
TRBJ1-5,.,.,19,TRBV12-5,TGTGCTAGTGGTTTCAAAACAGGGACCTTCCTAAATAGCAATCAGCCCCAGCATTTT,CASGFKTGTFLNSNQPQHF
TRBJ2-4,.,.,13,TRBV9,TGTGCCAGCAGCGTTGGCAGGGTGGACATTCAGTACTTC,CASSVGRVDIQYF
TRBJ2-3,TRBD2,.,19,TRBV13,TGTGCCAGCAGCTTAGTACTAGCGGGAGGCCCAATCGACGCAGATACGCAGTATTTT,CASSLVLAGGPIDADTQYF
TRBJ2-1,.,.,15,TRBV30,TGTGCCTGGAGTAAGGCAGGGGCCTTCTACAATGAGCAGTTCTTC,CAWSKAGAFYNEQFF
TRBJ2-1,TRBD2,.,15,TRBV28,TGTGCCAGCAGCCCCGGACTAGCGGGACGGGATGAGCAGTTCTTC,CASSPGLAGRDEQFF
TRBJ1-1,.,.,14,TRBV5-4,TGTGCCAGCAGCTTGCGGGGCGGGGGGGCCGAAGCTTTCTTT,CASSLRGGGAEAFF
TRBJ1-2,.,.,14,TRBV7-8,TGTGCCAGCAGCCTTACTCAGGGCTTCTATGGCTACACCTTC,CASSLTQGFYGYTF
TRBJ1-2,.,once,12,TRBV6-1,TGTGCCAGCAGTTGGACAGACTATGGCTACACCTTC,CASSWTDYGYTF
TRBJ2-7,.,.,14,TRBV11-2,TGTGCCAGCAGCTTAGCGTCAGGAGGATACGAGCAGTACTTC,CASSLASGGYEQYF